These T cell receptor beta chains were read from a single sample in a study of blood T cell repertoires in COVID-19. Method: immunoSEQ multiplex PCR; TCRdb's copy keeps in-frame clones and lacks some. The sample contains around 470,000 clones, 90% of which appear only once. The source material was PBMCs or T cells enriched from blood (not recorded which). These receptors originate from a young man who had recovered from COVID-19. The CDR3 runs from the conserved cysteine through the conserved F or W. D genes are given only for firm matches. The size of a clone is reported for some rows only, either as once, few or many, or as a class for expanded clones.

V	D	size	J	CDR3	DNA
TRBV10-3	TRBD1	once	TRBJ1-1	CAISESIRQGNTEAFF	TGTGCCATCAGTGAGTCTATAAGACAGGGAAACACTGAAGCTTTCTTT
TRBV4-1	.	.	TRBJ2-7	CASSRTTSTSYEQYF	TGCGCCAGCAGCCGAACCACTAGCACCTCCTACGAGCAGTACTTC
TRBV2	.	.	TRBJ1-2	CASSEQASSSLYGYTF	TGTGCCAGCAGTGAACAGGCGTCATCATCACTCTATGGCTACACCTTC
TRBV5-1	TRBD2	.	TRBJ2-1	CASSLGGGLAGGDEQFF	TGCGCCAGCAGCTTGGGGGGCGGACTAGCGGGAGGGGATGAGCAGTTCTTC
TRBV5-1	TRBD1	.	TRBJ1-2	CASSAGQGPRYGYTF	TGCGCCAGCAGCGCCGGACAGGGCCCCCGCTATGGCTACACCTTC
TRBV27	TRBD1	.	TRBJ1-2	CASTNTGTGDGGIGYTF	TGTGCCAGCACTAATACCGGGACAGGGGACGGAGGAATCGGCTACACCTTC
TRBV19	.	.	TRBJ1-1	CASSLPGVGEAFF	TGTGCCAGTAGTTTACCGGGGGTGGGTGAAGCTTTCTTT
TRBV5-4	.	few	TRBJ2-7	CASSPRPGVFYEQYF	TGTGCCAGCAGCCCCCGTCCGGGGGTCTTCTACGAGCAGTACTTC
TRBV27	TRBD1	.	TRBJ1-5	CASRRDSRYSNQPQHF	TGTGCCAGCAGAAGGGACAGCCGATATAGCAATCAGCCCCAGCATTTT
TRBV5-1	TRBD1	.	TRBJ1-4	CASSLTGDSGEKLFF	TGCGCCAGCAGTTTAACAGGGGATTCTGGTGAAAAACTGTTTTTT
TRBV6-4	.	few	TRBJ2-1	CASSDGDNNEQFF	TGTGCCAGCAGTGACGGGGACAACAATGAGCAGTTCTTC
TRBV6-5	.	few	TRBJ1-3	CASRPQGDGNTIYF	TGTGCCAGCAGACCACAGGGTGACGGAAACACCATATATTTT
TRBV29-1	.	.	TRBJ1-2	CSVEVPGQGYTF	TGCAGCGTTGAAGTCCCGGGACAAGGCTACACCTTC
TRBV6-1	.	.	TRBJ2-3	CASSDEGGSPFF	TGTGCCAGCAGTGATGAGGGGGGGAGCCCGTTCTTT
TRBV7-9	TRBD2	.	TRBJ2-7	CASSSGLGYEQYF	TGTGCCAGCAGCTCCGGACTAGGCTACGAGCAGTACTTC
TRBV6-5	.	.	TRBJ1-5	CASSRQANQPQHF	TGTGCCAGCAGTCGACAAGCCAATCAGCCCCAGCATTTT
TRBV5-1	TRBD1	.	TRBJ2-3	CASSLGRDSPHTQYF	TGCGCCAGCAGCTTGGGCCGGGACAGTCCCCATACGCAGTATTTT
TRBV29-1	.	.	TRBJ2-5	CSGAREETQYF	TGCAGCGGCGCTAGAGAAGAGACCCAGTACTTC
TRBV24-1	TRBD2	.	TRBJ2-5	CATSSGEETQYF	TGTGCCACCTCTAGCGGGGAAGAGACCCAGTACTTC
TRBV29-1	TRBD1	.	TRBJ2-7	CSVNTGTGSRDEQYF	TGCAGCGTTAACACCGGGACAGGCTCTCGTGACGAGCAGTACTTC
TRBV2	TRBD2	.	TRBJ2-5	CASRARPGTKETQYF	TGTGCCAGCAGAGCCCGCCCGGGGACTAAGGAGACCCAGTACTTC
TRBV19	TRBD1	.	TRBJ1-1	CASSPGTGLNTEAFF	TGTGCCAGTAGTCCCGGGACAGGACTGAACACTGAAGCTTTCTTT